The 5 T cell receptor beta chains below all came from one sample that was sequenced in a study of neurological immune-mediated disorders. Sample time point: longitudinal time-point 3. TCRdb used MiXCR to reprocess the 5' RACE reads, holding one entry per CDR3 protein. The sample contains some 43,000 distinct CDR3 sequences, more than 9.5% of which appear only once. Input material: PBMCs. The source of these receptors is a male donor with HTLV-1-associated myelopathy (HAM/TSP).

This clonotype was counted many times. The chain carries TRBV5-6 and TRBJ1-3, with D hard to call. This CDR3 is built from 14 residues. The V gene lost 2 bases and the J gene lost 0 bases, with 6 bases spanning the gap. From germline, CDR1 is SGHDT and CDR2 YYEEEE. CDR3 loop: CASSLFSSGNTIYF. In DNA form, the CDR3 reads TGTGCCAGCAGCTTATTCTCCTCTGGAAACACCATATATTTT.

This clonotype was found many times. This chain connects TRBV20-1 to TRBJ2-1; 8 bases map to TRBD2. Germline lookup yields CDR1 DFQATT and CDR2 SNEGSKA (reference sequence). With 4 bases clipped from V and 10 bases from J, the junction kept 6 bases outside the gene matches. The CDR3 spans 12 residues. The chain's CDR3 is CSANRGGREQFF. CDR3 bases: TGCAGTGCTAATCGGGGGGGCAGGGAGCAGTTCTTC.

This clonotype was detected ten times or more. The rearrangement joins TRBV7-2 to TRBJ2-2, with TRBD1 as a possible D gene (6 bases). The CDR3 extends over 14 amino acids. Trimming removed 3 bases at V and 4 bases at J, with 9 bases between. Germline V gene data show CDR1 as SGHTA and CDR2 as FQGNSA. The CDR3 coding sequence is TGTGCCAGCAGCTTCCGACAGGCCACCGGGGAGCTGTTTTTT. Translated, it gives CASSFRQATGELFF.

Ten or more counts support this clonotype. The chain recombines TRBV20-1 with TRBJ2-3, with 13 nucleotides matching TRBD2. This CDR3 is 20 amino acids long. V lost 6 bases to trimming and J lost 2 bases; unmatched junction nucleotides: 20. From germline, CDR1 is DFQATT and CDR2 SNEGSKA (reference sequence). The CDR3 DNA reads TGCAGTGCCTTTTTAGCTCCCAGCCCGGGACTAGCGGGGCCCACAGATACGCAGTATTTT. Translating it yields CSAFLAPSPGLAGPTDTQYF.

This chain joins TRBV7-6 and TRBJ2-7; 9 nucleotides align to TRBD1. This CDR3 has 14 residues. Germline V CDR1 and CDR2: SGHVS, FNYEAQ. Unmatched junction bases numbered 5, after V lost 3 bases and J lost 5 bases. The CDR3 reads CASSLTGGTDEQYF. Written as DNA, the CDR3 is TGTGCCAGCAGCTTGACAGGGGGGACAGACGAGCAGTACTTC.